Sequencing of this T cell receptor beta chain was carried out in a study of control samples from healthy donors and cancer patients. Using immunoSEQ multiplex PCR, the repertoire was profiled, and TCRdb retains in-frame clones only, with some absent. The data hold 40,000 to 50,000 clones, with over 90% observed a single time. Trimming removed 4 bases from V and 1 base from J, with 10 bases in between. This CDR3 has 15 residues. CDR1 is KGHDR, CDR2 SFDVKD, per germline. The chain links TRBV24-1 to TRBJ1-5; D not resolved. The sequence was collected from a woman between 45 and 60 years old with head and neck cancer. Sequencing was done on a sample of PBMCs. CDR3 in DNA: TGTGCCACCAGTGACGGAGACGGAAGCAATCAGCCCCAGCATTTT. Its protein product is CATSDGDGSNQPQHF.